The rows below give T cell receptor beta chains drawn from one sample of a study of blood T cell repertoires in COVID-19. Method: immunoSEQ multiplex PCR; TCRdb's copy keeps in-frame clones and lacks some. The table includes 250,000 to 400,000 clones, more than 75% detected once. Sequencing was performed on PBMCs or T cells enriched from blood (not recorded which). The receptors shown here come from a man aged 55 to 70 who had recovered from COVID-19. The CDR3 runs from the conserved cysteine through the conserved F or W. The order of the fields is D gene, V gene, clone size, J gene, CDR3 protein, CDR3 DNA. D genes are given only for firm matches. A row's size may be missing; if present it is once, few, many or a size class.

d_call: .
v_call: TRBV18
clone_size: .
j_call: TRBJ1-1
cdr3_aa: CASSPLMNTEAFF
cdr3_nt: TGTGCCAGCTCACCCCTAATGAACACTGAAGCTTTCTTT

d_call: .
v_call: TRBV19
clone_size: .
j_call: TRBJ2-2
cdr3_aa: CASRDSLYTGELFF
cdr3_nt: TGTGCCAGTAGAGACAGCCTGTACACCGGGGAGCTGTTTTTT

d_call: .
v_call: TRBV13
clone_size: .
j_call: TRBJ2-7
cdr3_aa: CASSFLPRITYEQYF
cdr3_nt: TGTGCCAGCAGCTTCCTCCCGCGTATCACCTACGAGCAGTACTTC

d_call: TRBD1
v_call: TRBV2
clone_size: .
j_call: TRBJ1-3
cdr3_aa: CASTGQASHSGNTIYF
cdr3_nt: TGTGCCAGCACGGGACAGGCTAGTCACTCTGGAAACACCATATATTTT

d_call: .
v_call: TRBV3-1/TRBV3-2
clone_size: .
j_call: TRBJ1-3
cdr3_aa: CASSNGHVSGNTIYF
cdr3_nt: TGTGCCAGCAGTAACGGACACGTCTCTGGAAACACCATATATTTT

d_call: TRBD1
v_call: TRBV27
clone_size: few
j_call: TRBJ2-7
cdr3_aa: CASSPDRGYEQYF
cdr3_nt: TGTGCCAGCAGTCCGGACAGGGGGTACGAGCAGTACTTC

d_call: TRBD1
v_call: TRBV9
clone_size: .
j_call: TRBJ2-3
cdr3_aa: CASSVRDRGSDTQYF
cdr3_nt: TGTGCCAGCAGCGTAAGGGACAGGGGATCAGATACGCAGTATTTT

d_call: .
v_call: TRBV10-3
clone_size: .
j_call: TRBJ1-6
cdr3_aa: CAISDGQNSPLHF
cdr3_nt: TGTGCCATCAGTGACGGACAGAATTCACCCCTCCACTTT

d_call: .
v_call: TRBV5-4
clone_size: .
j_call: TRBJ2-1
cdr3_aa: CASSLLQGPHYNEQFF
cdr3_nt: TGTGCCAGCAGCTTACTACAGGGACCCCACTACAATGAGCAGTTCTTC

d_call: .
v_call: TRBV20-1
clone_size: few
j_call: TRBJ1-6
cdr3_aa: CSASDLQGGHNSPLHF
cdr3_nt: TGCAGTGCTAGTGACTTACAGGGTGGTCATAATTCACCCCTCCACTTT

d_call: .
v_call: TRBV9
clone_size: .
j_call: TRBJ1-2
cdr3_aa: CASNSPEVGYTF
cdr3_nt: TGTGCCAGCAATAGCCCGGAGGTTGGCTACACCTTC

d_call: .
v_call: TRBV9
clone_size: .
j_call: TRBJ2-5
cdr3_aa: CASSVTERAGTQYF
cdr3_nt: TGTGCCAGCAGCGTTACAGAACGAGCAGGGACCCAGTACTTC

d_call: TRBD1
v_call: TRBV27
clone_size: .
j_call: TRBJ2-2
cdr3_aa: CASSRQGGNTGELFF
cdr3_nt: TGTGCCAGCAGTAGACAGGGGGGAAACACCGGGGAGCTGTTTTTT

d_call: .
v_call: TRBV5-4
clone_size: .
j_call: TRBJ1-4
cdr3_aa: CASSLGQAGRLFF
cdr3_nt: TGTGCCAGCAGCTTGGGCCAGGCTGGGAGACTGTTTTTT

d_call: .
v_call: TRBV6-6
clone_size: .
j_call: TRBJ2-2
cdr3_aa: CASSGQRNTGELFF
cdr3_nt: TGTGCCAGCAGTGGACAGAGAAACACCGGGGAGCTGTTTTTT

d_call: .
v_call: TRBV19
clone_size: .
j_call: TRBJ2-3
cdr3_aa: CASSIVQDTSTDTQYF
cdr3_nt: TGTGCCAGTAGTATAGTTCAGGATACTAGCACAGATACGCAGTATTTT

d_call: TRBD2
v_call: TRBV5-1
clone_size: .
j_call: TRBJ2-3
cdr3_aa: CASSETGTSGTQYF
cdr3_nt: TGCGCCAGCAGCGAAACCGGGACTAGTGGTACGCAGTATTTT

d_call: TRBD2
v_call: TRBV9
clone_size: .
j_call: TRBJ2-2
cdr3_aa: CASSLHSQGAGAGELFF
cdr3_nt: TGTGCCAGCAGCCTTCACTCACAAGGAGCGGGGGCCGGGGAGCTGTTTTTT

d_call: .
v_call: TRBV6-5
clone_size: .
j_call: TRBJ2-1
cdr3_aa: CAIVFYNEQFF
cdr3_nt: TGTGCCATAGTGTTTTACAATGAGCAGTTCTTC

d_call: .
v_call: TRBV30
clone_size: .
j_call: TRBJ1-1
cdr3_aa: CAWSKQGNTEAFF
cdr3_nt: TGTGCCTGGAGTAAGCAGGGAAACACTGAAGCTTTCTTT

d_call: TRBD1
v_call: TRBV5-4
clone_size: .
j_call: TRBJ1-5
cdr3_aa: CASSLQGSNQPQHF
cdr3_nt: TGTGCCAGCAGCCTACAGGGGAGCAATCAGCCCCAGCATTTT

d_call: TRBD2
v_call: TRBV27
clone_size: .
j_call: TRBJ2-5
cdr3_aa: CASKQGAGGYQETQYF
cdr3_nt: TGTGCCAGCAAACAAGGGGCGGGGGGGTACCAAGAGACCCAGTACTTC